Shown below are 27 T cell receptor beta chains from a single sample sequenced in a study of identical twins. Each CDR3 protein is one row after TCRdb ran MiXCR on the 5' RACE reads. The table lists about 100,000 distinct CDR3 sequences, just under 6% of them singletons. What was sequenced was memory T cells sorted from blood. The receptors shown here come from a woman between 45 and 65 years old in good health.

This clonotype has ten or more counts. V gene TRBV5-6 combines with J gene TRBJ2-2; tentatively, D is TRBD1 or TRBD2 (5 bases each). V gave up 5 bases and J gave up 1 base, with 15 bases separating them. Per germline, CDR1 SGHDT and CDR2 YYEEEE. The CDR3 runs 16 residues. The CDR3 region has the DNA TGTGCCAGCAGTTTGACCGGGACGGTGAACACCGGGGAGCTGTTTTTT. Translated, it gives CASSLTGTVNTGELFF.

The sample holds many counts of this clonotype. The rearrangement joins TRBV29-1 to TRBJ2-1, with D uncertain. The length of the CDR3 is 16 residues. The germline V gene has CDR1 SQVTM and CDR2 ANQGSEA. Trimming took 6 bases from V and 0 from J, leaving 18 bases between them. This CDR3 reads CSVATLRASSYNEQFF. The DNA of the CDR3 is TGCAGCGTCGCCACCCTTCGAGCGAGCTCCTACAATGAGCAGTTCTTC.

The chain is built from TRBV20-1 and TRBJ1-6; D is unresolved. V was cut by 6 bases and J by 9 bases, with 18 bases left in between. This CDR3 spans 14 amino acids. Germline CDR1 and CDR2: DFQATT and SNEGSKA (reference sequence). Written as DNA, the CDR3 is TGCAGTGCCCAGCCGGGCCCATTCGGTTCACCCCTCCACTTT. Its protein is CSAQPGPFGSPLHF.

This clonotype has only a few counts. This chain connects TRBV6-1 to TRBJ2-1; TRBD1 might be the D (6 bases). This CDR3 contains 14 residues. Trimming shortened V by 5 bases and J by 10 bases, and 18 bases separated the two germline ends. The germline gives CDR1 MNHNS, CDR2 SASEGT. The CDR3 DNA is TGTGCCAGCAGTTTGTCAGACAGGCCCGGCGAGCAGTTCTTC. Its translation is CASSLSDRPGEQFF.

This clonotype was observed a few times. The rearrangement joins TRBV11-1 to TRBJ2-1; 9 bases line up with TRBD1. Germline CDR1 SGHAT, CDR2 FQDESV (reference sequence). The CDR3 loop spans 15 amino acids. V was pared by 5 bases and J by 7 bases, with 9 bases of the junction left unmatched. The CDR3 nucleotides are TGTGCCAGCAGCAGACCCGGGACAGGGACAAATGAGCAGTTCTTC. Residues: CASSRPGTGTNEQFF.

The chain carries TRBV20-1 and TRBJ2-5; 9 bases align to TRBD2. The CDR3 has 15 amino acids. V trimming: 4 bases; J trimming: 5 bases; junction bases outside the gene matches: 11. CDR1 and CDR2 (germline): DFQATT, SNEGSKA (reference sequence). The CDR3 is CSAKLPSGELETQYF. DNA of the CDR3: TGCAGTGCTAAACTTCCTAGCGGGGAGTTGGAGACCCAGTACTTC.

The table lists this clonotype with a few counts. The chain recombines TRBV9 with TRBJ2-5; D is unresolved. V lost 1 base and J lost 4, with 11 bases in between. The CDR3 sequence is 14 residues long. Per germline, CDR1 SGDLS and CDR2 YYNGEE. This CDR3 is CASSVTISGETQYF. The CDR3 DNA follows: TGTGCCAGCAGCGTAACGATCTCTGGAGAGACCCAGTACTTC.

This clonotype was seen many times. The chain recombines TRBV29-1 with TRBJ1-5; 8 bases agree with TRBD1. Losses at the gene ends were 7 bases for V and 7 bases for J; bases not matched to a gene: 12. The CDR3 totals 14 residues. CDR1 and CDR2 (germline): SQVTM, ANQGSEA. CDR3 loop: CSAGGGGTGQPQHF. The DNA for the CDR3 is TGCAGCGCCGGAGGTGGCGGGACAGGCCAGCCCCAGCATTTT. The full variable domain, in which reference TRBV29-1 and TRBJ1-5 provide the parts outside the CDR3, is SAVISQKPSRDICQRGTSLTIQCQVDSQVTMMFWYRQQPGQSLTLIATANQGSEATYESGFVIDKFPISRPNLTFSTLTVSNMSPEDSSIYLCSAGGGGTGQPQHFGDGTRLSIL.

This clonotype was detected ten times or more. The J gene is TRBJ2-1, the V gene TRBV5-5; TRBD2 matches at 8 bases. V shed 1 base and J 5 bases; nucleotides not matched to a gene: 11. This CDR3 has 17 amino acids. CDR1 and CDR2 from the germline V gene are SGHKS and YYEKEE (reference sequence). The CDR3 DNA reads as TGTGCCAGCAGCTTGCTGGCCCTAGCGGGCCTTAACAATGAGCAGTTCTTC. It translates to CASSLLALAGLNNEQFF.

The table lists this clonotype with many counts. The chain has TRBV20-1 and TRBJ2-1, with 13 bases aligning to TRBD2. Per the germline V gene, CDR1 is DFQATT and CDR2 is SNEGSKA (reference sequence). The CDR3 is made up of 18 amino acids. The V and J ends lost 2 bases and 6 bases, in that order; junction bases with no gene match: 13. The CDR3 region is CSARSFWGGTSGTNEQFF. CDR3 nucleotides: TGCAGTGCTAGATCTTTTTGGGGTGGGACTAGCGGGACCAATGAGCAGTTCTTC.

This sequence joins TRBV20-1 and TRBJ2-3; 8 bases map to TRBD2. This CDR3 has 17 amino acids. V shed 6 bases, J shed 0 bases, and the junction held 14 bases outside the gene matches. Looked up from germline, CDR1 is DFQATT and CDR2 is SNEGSKA (reference sequence). The CDR3 DNA reads TGCAGTGCAAGGACTACTTGGACTAGCACTAGCACAGATACGCAGTATTTT. Its translation is CSARTTWTSTSTDTQYF.

This clonotype was observed at least ten times. The rearrangement links TRBV7-6 to TRBJ1-5, with D possibly being TRBD1 (5 bases). The ends were cut back, 1 base at V and 4 bases at J, with 26 bases in the middle. Germline values: CDR1 SGHVS, CDR2 FNYEAQ. The CDR3 is made up of 20 amino acids. DNA for the CDR3: TGTGCCAGCAGCTTAGAACCCCATGGGGGTAGGGGCATGGGTAATCAGCCCCAGCATTTT. It is translated as CASSLEPHGGRGMGNQPQHF.

This clonotype was observed at least ten times. DNA of the CDR3: TGTGCCAGCAGCTTGGCCGTCCAAGCGAACACCGGGGAGCTGTTTTTT. Translation: CASSLAVQANTGELFF. The chain joins TRBV5-5 to TRBJ2-2; D unclear. The CDR3 runs to 16 residues. V shed 0 bases and J shed 0 bases, with 9 bases lying between them. Germline V gives CDR1 SGHKS, CDR2 YYEKEE (reference sequence).

This clonotype was seen repeatedly, ten times or more. The DNA for the CDR3 is TGCAGCGTTGAAGTGGGAGGGAACACTGAAGCTTTCTTT. Translation gives CSVEVGGNTEAFF. The chain has TRBV29-1 and TRBJ1-1; D remains ambiguous. Trimming left V 1 base short and J 1 base short, with 7 bases between. The V gene's germline CDR1 is SQVTM and CDR2 ANQGSEA. The CDR3 is made up of 13 amino acids.

This clonotype was counted ten times or more. The rearrangement links TRBV19 to TRBJ1-2; D gene unclear. This CDR3 comprises 13 residues. V lost 7 bases, J lost 6 bases, and 15 bases lay in between. Germline V gives CDR1 LNHDA, CDR2 SQIVND (reference sequence). The CDR3 spells CASTGYLGDGYTF. CDR3 DNA: TGTGCCAGTACGGGCTACCTGGGCGATGGCTACACCTTC.

This clonotype was found many times. The genes are TRBV6-2 or TRBV6-3 and TRBJ2-5; 11 bases are a match to TRBD2. The CDR3 consists of 14 residues. CDR1 is MNHEY, CDR2 SVGEGT, per germline. J lost 9 bases, V lost 4 bases, and 7 bases had no gene match. CDR3 region: CASSFTGTSGSQYF. The CDR3 DNA reads TGTGCCAGCAGTTTCACCGGGACTAGCGGTTCCCAGTACTTC.

This clonotype appeared many times. V is TRBV24-1 and J is TRBJ1-4; a possible D gene is TRBD1 (6 bases). This CDR3 is 16 amino acids long. Germline-derived CDR1 and CDR2 are KGHDR and SFDVKD. The V end lost 3 bases, the J end lost 10 bases, and 20 bases lay between the germline ends. Written as DNA, the CDR3 is TGTGCCACCAGTGATGAGACGGGACACCGGAGGGGAAAACTGTTTTTT. Amino acids: CATSDETGHRRGKLFF.

This clonotype was found a few times. The chain combines TRBV5-6 with TRBJ2-3; D call uncertain. The CDR3 sequence is 15 residues long. Between the trimmed V and J ends, which lost 0 bases and 0 bases, there was a span of 8 bases. Per germline, CDR1 SGHDT and CDR2 YYEEEE. The CDR3 coding sequence is TGTGCCAGCAGCTTGGACAGCGCCAGCACAGATACGCAGTATTTT. Its translation is CASSLDSASTDTQYF.

This clonotype has just a few counts. The V gene is TRBV5-1, the J gene TRBJ2-5, with 11 bases matching TRBD2. This CDR3 spans 15 amino acids. With 3 bases clipped from V and 5 bases from J, the junction kept 6 bases outside the gene matches. The germline V gene encodes CDR1 SGHRS and CDR2 YFSETQ. The CDR3 region is CASSSSSGRTETQYF. The CDR3 DNA is TGCGCCAGCAGCTCCTCTAGCGGGAGGACTGAGACCCAGTACTTC.

This clonotype came up many times. This chain uses TRBV20-1 with TRBJ2-2; no definite D call. Trimming cost V 7 bases and J 5 bases, with 14 bases left between them. Germline V gives CDR1 DFQATT, CDR2 SNEGSKA (reference sequence). This CDR3 region has 13 residues. In nucleotides, the CDR3 is TGCAGTGGGGTAGTGGTGGGGACCGGGGAGCTGTTTTTT. It translates to CSGVVVGTGELFF.

V usage is TRBV2 and J usage is TRBJ2-3; weak D call: TRBD1 (7 bases). Germline V gives CDR1 SNHLY, CDR2 FYNNEI. CDR3 length: 13 residues. V was cut by 6 bases and J by 4 bases, with 11 bases left in between. As DNA, the CDR3 is TGTGCCAGCAGGCGGGACAGCGCAGATACGCAGTATTTT. This codes for CASRRDSADTQYF.

This clonotype showed up just a few times. The gene calls are TRBV29-1 and TRBJ2-1; perhaps TRBD1 as D (6 bases). V lost 4 bases, J lost 4 bases, and 14 bases lay in between. The germline CDR1 and CDR2 sequences are SQVTM and ANQGSEA. The CDR3 extends over 14 amino acids. CDR3 amino acids: CSVGRTGRYNEQFF. DNA for the CDR3: TGCAGCGTTGGAAGAACAGGGAGATACAATGAGCAGTTCTTC.

This clonotype occurred once. The genes are TRBV6-6 and TRBJ2-1; the D is unclear. Germline V gene lookup returns CDR1 MNHNY and CDR2 SVGAGI (reference sequence). The CDR3 spans 15 residues. V lost 6 bases and J 0 bases, leaving 12 bases between the germline ends. The DNA of the CDR3 is TGTGCCAGCAGCGCTAGTGGACCCTCCTACAATGAGCAGTTCTTC. This translates into CASSASGPSYNEQFF.

This clonotype was recorded many times. The chain recombines TRBV12-3 or TRBV12-4 with TRBJ1-1; tentatively, D is TRBD1 (5 bases). The CDR3 totals 13 residues. Trimming removed 6 bases from V and 4 bases from J, with 12 bases in between. CDR3 coding DNA: TGTGCCAGCAGAGGCGGGGGGAGCACTGAAGCTTTCTTT. Translating it yields CASRGGGSTEAFF.

This clonotype was recorded a few times. In DNA form, the CDR3 reads TGTGCCAGTAGTATCGCAGATACGCAGTATTTT. The encoded protein is CASSIADTQYF. This chain joins TRBV19 and TRBJ2-3, with D hard to call. Germline CDR1 and CDR2: LNHDA and SQIVND (reference sequence). The CDR3 totals 11 residues. The V and J ends lost 3 bases and 4 bases respectively, with 2 bases between them.

This clonotype was counted many times. CDR3 DNA: TGCAGCGTTGACCCTCTTACTAGATTACGGGTCAGGGAGCAGTACTTC. It is translated as CSVDPLTRLRVREQYF. The rearrangement joins TRBV29-1 to TRBJ2-7; D is perhaps TRBD2 (5 bases). The CDR3 extends over 16 amino acids. Deletions cut 3 bases from V and 7 bases from J, with 25 bases between. The germline gives CDR1 SQVTM, CDR2 ANQGSEA.

This clonotype occurred many times. The chain couples TRBV5-1 to TRBJ2-7; D is possibly TRBD2 (6 bases). This CDR3 spans 16 amino acids. Germline values: CDR1 SGHRS, CDR2 YFSETQ. Between the trimmed V and J ends, which lost 1 base and 2 bases, there was a span of 16 bases. The CDR3 DNA reads TGCGCCAGCAGCTTGACGATAGGGACGGGAGCCTACGAGCAGTACTTC. It encodes CASSLTIGTGAYEQYF.